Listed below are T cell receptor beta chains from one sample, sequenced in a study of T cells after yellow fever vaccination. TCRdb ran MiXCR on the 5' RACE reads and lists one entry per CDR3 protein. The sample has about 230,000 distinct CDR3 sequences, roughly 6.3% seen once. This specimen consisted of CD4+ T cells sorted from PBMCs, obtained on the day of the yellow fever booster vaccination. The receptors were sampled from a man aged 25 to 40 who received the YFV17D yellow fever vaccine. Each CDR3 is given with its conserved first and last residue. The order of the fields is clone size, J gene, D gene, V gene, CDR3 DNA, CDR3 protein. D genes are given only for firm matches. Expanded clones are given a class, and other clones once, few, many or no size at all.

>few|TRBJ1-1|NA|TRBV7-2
TGTGCCAGCAGCCCCCAGCTCAGGGTAGTGAACACTGAAGCTTTCTTT
CASSPQLRVVNTEAFF
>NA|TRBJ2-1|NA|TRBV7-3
TGTGCCAGCAGCTTAAAGGGGGGCGGGCCCTCCTACAATGAGCAGTTCTTC
CASSLKGGGPSYNEQFF
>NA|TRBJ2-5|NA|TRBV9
TGTGCCAGCAGCGTACGGCCCGGGGAGACCCAGTACTTC
CASSVRPGETQYF
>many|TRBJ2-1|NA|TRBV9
TGTGCCAGCAGCGTTAGCGGAAATTCTTACAATGAGCAGTTCTTC
CASSVSGNSYNEQFF
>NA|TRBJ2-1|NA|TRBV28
TGTGCCAGCAGTACCCAGGCCCTTCGGGCGCAGTTCTTC
CASSTQALRAQFF
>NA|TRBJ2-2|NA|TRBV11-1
TGTGCCAGCAGCTTGTTAGGGGGGATCGACACCGGGGAGCTGTTTTTT
CASSLLGGIDTGELFF
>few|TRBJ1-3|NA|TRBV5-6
TGTGCCAGCAGCCCCGGCGGATGGTCTTCTGGAAACACCATATATTTT
CASSPGGWSSGNTIYF
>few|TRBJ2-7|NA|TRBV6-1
TGTGCCAGCAGACAAGAGGACGGCCTCGAGCAGTACTTC
CASRQEDGLEQYF
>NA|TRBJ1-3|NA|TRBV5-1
TGCGCCAGCAGCCAAACGGGGTCCGGAAACACCATATATTTT
CASSQTGSGNTIYF
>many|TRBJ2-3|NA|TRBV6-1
TGTGCCAGCAGTGAAGGATTGAAGGATACGCAGTATTTT
CASSEGLKDTQYF
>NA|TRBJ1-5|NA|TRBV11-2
TGTGCCAGCAGCACGGACAGCCATCAGCCCCAGCATTTT
CASSTDSHQPQHF
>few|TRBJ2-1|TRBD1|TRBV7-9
TGTGCCAGCAGACAACGCGGGACAGGGGGCAATGAGCAGTTCTTC
CASRQRGTGGNEQFF
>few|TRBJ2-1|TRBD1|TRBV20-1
TGCAGTGCTAGCAGGGGGCACTCCTACAATGAGCAGTTCTTC
CSASRGHSYNEQFF
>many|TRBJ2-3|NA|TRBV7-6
TGTGCCAGCAGCTTGAGCTCGGGGTACACAGATACGCAGTATTTT
CASSLSSGYTDTQYF
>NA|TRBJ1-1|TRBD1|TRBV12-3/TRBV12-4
TGTGCCAGCAATCCAGGGGGCACTGAAGCTTTCTTT
CASNPGGTEAFF
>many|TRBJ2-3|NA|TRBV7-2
TGTGCCAGCAGCTTATACCGGGGGAGCGGCACAGATACGCAGTATTTT
CASSLYRGSGTDTQYF
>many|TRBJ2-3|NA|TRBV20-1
TGCAGTGCTAGAGTTGGAGATACGCAGTATTTT
CSARVGDTQYF
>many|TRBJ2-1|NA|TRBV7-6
TGTGCCAGCAGTCTGGCGACTAGGGTATACAATGAGCAGTTCTTC
CASSLATRVYNEQFF
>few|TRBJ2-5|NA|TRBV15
TGTGCCACCAGCAGATCCCGGGCCTCGAAAGAGACCCAGTACTTC
CATSRSRASKETQYF
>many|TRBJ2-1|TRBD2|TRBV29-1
TGCAGCGTCGCGGGACTAGCGGGAGAGTCCTCCTACAATGAGCAGTTCTTC
CSVAGLAGESSYNEQFF
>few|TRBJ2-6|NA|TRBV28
TGTGCCAGCTCCCCCGTGGATCAGGCTGGGGCCAACGTCCTGACTTTC
CASSPVDQAGANVLTF
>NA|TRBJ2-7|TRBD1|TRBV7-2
TGTGCCAGCAGCCGCCAGGGACAGGTTGACGAGCAGTACTTC
CASSRQGQVDEQYF
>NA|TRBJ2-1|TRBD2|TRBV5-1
TGCGCCAGCGCGACTAGCGGGAGAGACTACAATGAGCAGTTCTTC
CASATSGRDYNEQFF
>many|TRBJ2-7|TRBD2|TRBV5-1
TGCGCCAGCAGCTTGAAAGGGGTAGCGGGTAAAGCCTACGAGCAGTACTTC
CASSLKGVAGKAYEQYF